This record looks at one T cell receptor (beta chain) sequence and its context. In the original analysis: Estimates of nucleated cell counts were drawn from the amplification of reference gene primers. Using immunoSEQ multiplex PCR, the repertoire was profiled, and TCRdb retains in-frame clones only, with some absent. V, J and clone size are taken as reported in that table, and D and trimming were inferred from the DNA itself. There are about 74,000 clones in the sample; about 69% occur only once, and 20% to 25% lies in the top ten. This sample stems from a study of blood T cell repertoires in COVID-19. Study at large: The United States, Italy and Spain supplied acute and convalescent COVID-19 samples. Sources were T cells, B-cell-depleted T cells, or PBMCs; the material itself was cDNA or gDNA.

The TCR comes from a man aged 70 or older with acute or convalescent COVID-19. Sequences were obtained from peripheral blood.

The CDR3 region has the DNA TGTGCCAGCAGCATCTACTACGAGCAGTACTTC. This translates into CASSIYYEQYF. The chain has TRBV11-2 and TRBJ2-7; no clear D. Germline V CDR1 and CDR2: SGHAT, FQNNGV. V lost 5 bases and J lost 3, with 5 bases in between. The CDR3 loop spans 11 amino acids.